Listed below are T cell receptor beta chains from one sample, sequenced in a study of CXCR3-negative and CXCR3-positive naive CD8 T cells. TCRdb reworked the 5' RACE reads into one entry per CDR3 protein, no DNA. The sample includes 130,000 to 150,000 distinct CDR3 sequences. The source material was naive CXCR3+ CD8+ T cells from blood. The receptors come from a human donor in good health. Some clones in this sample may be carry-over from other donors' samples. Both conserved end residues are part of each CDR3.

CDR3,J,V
CASSFQQVGEQFF,TRBJ2-1,TRBV28
CASGAPNEQFF,TRBJ2-1,TRBV28
CSGLEYGTEAFF,TRBJ1-1,TRBV29-1
CASSLTGMGTEAFF,TRBJ1-1,TRBV11-3
CSVEEINYNEQFF,TRBJ2-1,TRBV29-1
CSVKGVGYEQYF,TRBJ2-7,TRBV29-1
CALGGNAGELFF,TRBJ2-2,TRBV7-9
CAWSTDWGAEQYF,TRBJ2-7,TRBV30
CASSLVFLGAASHGYTF,TRBJ1-2,TRBV7-8
CSVEGLAEYNEQFF,TRBJ2-1,TRBV29-1
CASSQGQGAYEQYF,TRBJ2-7,TRBV7-7
CASSTRQGTEAFF,TRBJ1-1,TRBV5-8
CSVVRLTGELFF,TRBJ2-2,TRBV29-1
CASSQALWTLDSTGELFF,TRBJ2-2,TRBV3-1